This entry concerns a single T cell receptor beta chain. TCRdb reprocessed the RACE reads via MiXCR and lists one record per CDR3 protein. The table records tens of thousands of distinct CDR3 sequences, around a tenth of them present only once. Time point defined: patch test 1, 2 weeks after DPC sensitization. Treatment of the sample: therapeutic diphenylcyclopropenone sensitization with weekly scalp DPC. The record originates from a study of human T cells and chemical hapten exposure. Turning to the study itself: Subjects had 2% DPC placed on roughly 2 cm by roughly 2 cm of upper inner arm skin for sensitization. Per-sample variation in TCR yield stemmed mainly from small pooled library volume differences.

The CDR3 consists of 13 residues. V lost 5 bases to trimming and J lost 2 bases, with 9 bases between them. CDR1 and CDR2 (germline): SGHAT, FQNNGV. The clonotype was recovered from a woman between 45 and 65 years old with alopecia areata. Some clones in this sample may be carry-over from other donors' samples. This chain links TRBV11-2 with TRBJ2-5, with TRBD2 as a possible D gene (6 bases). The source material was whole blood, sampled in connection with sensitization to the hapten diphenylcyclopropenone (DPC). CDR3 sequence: CASSGGLQETQYF. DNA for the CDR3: TGTGCCAGCAGCGGGGGACTTCAAGAGACCCAGTACTTC.